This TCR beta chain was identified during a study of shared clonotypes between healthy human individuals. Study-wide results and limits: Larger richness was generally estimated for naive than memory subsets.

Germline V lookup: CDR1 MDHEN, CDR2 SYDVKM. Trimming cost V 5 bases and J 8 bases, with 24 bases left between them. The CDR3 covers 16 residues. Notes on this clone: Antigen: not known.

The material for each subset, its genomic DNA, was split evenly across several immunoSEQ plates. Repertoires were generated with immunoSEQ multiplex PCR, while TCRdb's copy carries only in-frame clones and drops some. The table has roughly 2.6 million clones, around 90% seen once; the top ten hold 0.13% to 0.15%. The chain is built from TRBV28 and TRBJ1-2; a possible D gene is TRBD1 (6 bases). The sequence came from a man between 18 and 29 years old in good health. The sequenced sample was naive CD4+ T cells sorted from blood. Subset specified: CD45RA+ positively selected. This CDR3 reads CASSTPSDSPIRGYTF. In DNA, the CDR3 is TGTGCCAGCAGTACCCCGTCGGACAGTCCTATTAGGGGCTACACCTTC.